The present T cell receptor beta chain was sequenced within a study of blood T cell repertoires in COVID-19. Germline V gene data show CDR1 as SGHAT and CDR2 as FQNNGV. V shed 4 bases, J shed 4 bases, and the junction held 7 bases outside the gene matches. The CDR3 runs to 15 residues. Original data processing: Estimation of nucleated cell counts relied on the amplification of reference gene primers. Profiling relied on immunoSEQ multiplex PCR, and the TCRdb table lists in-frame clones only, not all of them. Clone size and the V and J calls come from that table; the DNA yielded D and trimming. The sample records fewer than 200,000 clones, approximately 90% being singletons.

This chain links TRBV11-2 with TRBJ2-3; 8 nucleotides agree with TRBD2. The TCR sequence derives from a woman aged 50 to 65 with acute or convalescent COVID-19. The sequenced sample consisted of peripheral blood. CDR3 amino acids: CASSSSGSPADTQYF. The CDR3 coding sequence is TGTGCCAGCAGCTCCAGCGGGAGTCCCGCAGATACGCAGTATTTT.